Listed below are T cell receptor beta chains from one sample, sequenced in a study of blood T cell repertoires in COVID-19. Method: immunoSEQ multiplex PCR; TCRdb's copy keeps in-frame clones and lacks some. The profile shows over 250,000 clones, 84% of them singletons. Input material: peripheral blood. These receptors were collected from a human donor with COVID-19, enrolled during active disease. The donor label of this sample is uncertain. Both conserved end residues are part of each CDR3. A D gene is named only where the DNA matches it firmly. Only part of the rows carry a size: once, few, many, or a class if the clone is expanded.

17	TRBJ2-3	NA	TRBV28	TRBD1	TGTGCCAGCAGCCGTCCCCGGGACAGGGGCCTCACAGATACGCAGTATTTT	CASSRPRDRGLTDTQYF
15	TRBJ2-3	NA	TRBV30	NA	TGTGCCTGGAGTGGGGGCGGACAATGGGGAGATACGCAGTATTTT	CAWSGGGQWGDTQYF
13	TRBJ2-7	NA	TRBV28	NA	TGTGCCAGCAGTTTTGGCAGGGTCTACGAGCAGTACTTC	CASSFGRVYEQYF
12	TRBJ1-1	NA	TRBV19	NA	TGTGCCAGTAGTCCGCGACAGAGGAAAGCTTTCTTT	CASSPRQRKAFF
16	TRBJ1-4	NA	TRBV5-6	TRBD1	TGTGCCAGCAGCTTGGAGGGGGCGTCAACTAATGAAAAACTGTTTTTT	CASSLEGASTNEKLFF
16	TRBJ2-5	NA	TRBV28	TRBD2	TGTGCCAGCAGTTTCGCGACTAGCGGGATTTCAGAGACCCAGTACTTC	CASSFATSGISETQYF
13	TRBJ1-5	NA	TRBV10-3	NA	TGTGCCATCTCGGCGCAGGGCAATCAGCCCCAGCATTTT	CAISAQGNQPQHF
15	TRBJ2-1	NA	TRBV9	TRBD1	TGTGCCAGCAGCGTGGTGACAGGGGGCTACAATGAGCAGTTCTTC	CASSVVTGGYNEQFF
15	TRBJ2-1	NA	TRBV7-6	NA	TGTGCCAGCAGCTTAGCTTCGTTCGGGGGAGATGAGCAGTTCTTC	CASSLASFGGDEQFF
17	TRBJ1-6	few	TRBV3-1/TRBV3-2	TRBD1	TGTGCCAGCAGCCAAGATGGGGGACAGGGGCATAATTCACCCCTCCACTTT	CASSQDGGQGHNSPLHF
14	TRBJ1-4	NA	TRBV27	TRBD1	TGTGCCAGCAGTTCCCGACAGGGTGGTGAAAAACTGTTTTTT	CASSSRQGGEKLFF
16	TRBJ2-7	once	TRBV11-1	TRBD2	TGTGCCAGCTCAAAAGGGGCTAGCGGGGAACCCTACGAGCAGTACTTC	CASSKGASGEPYEQYF
15	TRBJ2-1	few	TRBV5-1	NA	TGCGCCAGCAGCGCCTCGGACAGCCCGTACAATGAGCAGTTCTTC	CASSASDSPYNEQFF
14	TRBJ2-1	NA	TRBV19	TRBD2	TGTGCCAGTATTCCCGGGACTAAAGGAAATGAGCAGTTCTTC	CASIPGTKGNEQFF
15	TRBJ2-3	NA	TRBV10-1	TRBD2	TGCGCCAGCAGTGAGTCGCTAGCGGTCTTTGATACGCAGTATTTT	CASSESLAVFDTQYF
13	TRBJ2-1	NA	TRBV30	NA	TGTGCCTGGACCTCTTCCGGGTTCAATGAGCAGTTCTTC	CAWTSSGFNEQFF
14	TRBJ1-2	NA	TRBV7-2	NA	TGTGCCAGCAGCTTAATACAGGGCAACTATGGCTACACCTTC	CASSLIQGNYGYTF
16	TRBJ2-1	many	TRBV6-5	NA	TGTGCCAGCAGTTACTCCGACAGAGGCCCCTACAATGAGCAGTTCTTC	CASSYSDRGPYNEQFF
17	TRBJ2-7	NA	TRBV27	TRBD2	TGTGCCAGCAGCCCCTTTCCGGGACTAGCGGGTCTTTACGAGCAGTACTTC	CASSPFPGLAGLYEQYF
15	TRBJ1-5	NA	TRBV30	TRBD1	TGTGCCTGGAAACCCCCGGGACAGGGAAATCAGCCCCAGCATTTT	CAWKPPGQGNQPQHF
15	TRBJ1-2	NA	TRBV7-9	NA	TGTGCCAGCAGCTTAGAGGGGCCCAATAACTATGGCTACACCTTC	CASSLEGPNNYGYTF
15	TRBJ2-1	NA	TRBV6-5	NA	TGTGCCAGCAGAACCAGCGGAAGCTCCTACAATGAGCAGTTCTTC	CASRTSGSSYNEQFF
13	TRBJ1-2	few	TRBV7-9	NA	TGTGCCAGCAGCTTCGGGGGTAACTATGGCTACACCTTC	CASSFGGNYGYTF
15	TRBJ2-2	NA	TRBV9	NA	TGTGCCAGCGGAGGGGCAACCGCCAGTAACGGGGAGCTGTTTTTT	CASGGATASNGELFF
14	TRBJ2-7	NA	TRBV11-2	TRBD2	TGTGCCAGCAGCCTCCTAGCGGGCTCCTACGAGCAGTACTTC	CASSLLAGSYEQYF
12	TRBJ2-5	NA	TRBV29-1	TRBD1	TGCAGCGTTGGGGACAGCTACTGGACCCAGTACTTC	CSVGDSYWTQYF
15	TRBJ2-7	NA	TRBV18	TRBD1	TGTGCCAGCTCCCCATCCGGGACAGGGTCAAGTGAGGCGTACTTC	CASSPSGTGSSEAYF
13	TRBJ1-1	NA	TRBV29-1	TRBD1	TGCAGCGCCGGACAGGGGCAGAACACTGAAGCTTTCTTT	CSAGQGQNTEAFF
15	TRBJ2-7	NA	TRBV5-1	NA	TGCGCCAGCAGCTTGAACGCAGGGGACGGATACGAGCAGTACTTC	CASSLNAGDGYEQYF
16	TRBJ1-2	once	TRBV6-1	TRBD1	TGTGCCAGCAGTGAAGCCCTTAGGACAGGGGGCTATGGCTACACCTTC	CASSEALRTGGYGYTF
16	TRBJ2-5	NA	TRBV28	TRBD2	TGTGCCAGCAGTGCCGACCAGACTAGCGGACAAGAGACCCAGTACTTC	CASSADQTSGQETQYF
13	TRBJ1-1	NA	TRBV2	NA	TGTGCCAGCAGGCCGGACAGAAACACTGAAGCTTTCTTT	CASRPDRNTEAFF
13	TRBJ2-3	NA	TRBV6-5	NA	TGTGCCAGCAGTATCGGACTGGCGGATACGCAGTATTTT	CASSIGLADTQYF
13	TRBJ2-1	few	TRBV7-6	NA	TGTGCCAGCAGCTTAAGACAGAACAATGAGCAGTTCTTC	CASSLRQNNEQFF
17	TRBJ2-2	NA	TRBV5-1	NA	TGCGCCAGCAGCTTGTGGCAGGGCTCCCCGAAGGCCGGGGAGCTGTTTTTT	CASSLWQGSPKAGELFF
16	TRBJ2-3	NA	TRBV11-2	TRBD2	TGTGCCAGCAGCTTACTGATTAGCGGGGGCACAGATACGCAGTATTTT	CASSLLISGGTDTQYF
16	TRBJ1-5	NA	TRBV7-8	TRBD1	TGTGCCAGCAGCCCCCACAGGGGAACAGGCAATCAGCCCCAGCATTTT	CASSPHRGTGNQPQHF
15	TRBJ1-5	NA	TRBV11-2	TRBD1	TGTGCCAGCAGCTTTACAGGGGCCAGCAATCAGCCCCAGCATTTT	CASSFTGASNQPQHF
15	TRBJ1-3	NA	TRBV7-9	NA	TGTGCCAGCAGCGCCTTTTCCGGGGTTGGAAACACCATATATTTT	CASSAFSGVGNTIYF
13	TRBJ1-2	NA	TRBV9	NA	TGTGCCAGCAGCGCACAGGGAAGGAGTGGCTACACCTTC	CASSAQGRSGYTF
14	TRBJ1-1	NA	TRBV16	NA	TGTGCCAGCAGCCCCCGCAGCGTGAACGCTGAAGCTTTCTTT	CASSPRSVNAEAFF
11	TRBJ1-2	few	TRBV5-6	NA	TGTGCCAGCAGCTTAGGACAAGGCTACACCTTC	CASSLGQGYTF
14	TRBJ1-6	NA	TRBV11-2	TRBD1	TGTGCCAGCAGCTCAAACAGGGGGCGTTCACCCCTCCACTTT	CASSSNRGRSPLHF
14	TRBJ1-1	NA	TRBV5-4	NA	TGTGCCAGCAGCTTGGACAGGGAGAGCACTGAAGCTTTCTTT	CASSLDRESTEAFF
18	TRBJ2-1	NA	TRBV28	TRBD2	TGTGCCAGCAGTCCTCTGGGACTAGCGGGAGGGGCTAGGTATGAGCAGTTCTTC	CASSPLGLAGGARYEQFF